These 30 T cell receptor beta chains share one sample of origin, sequenced in a study of glioma-infiltrating T cells after dendritic cell vaccination. Some clones are missing from TCRdb's copy, which holds only in-frame ones; the method was immunoSEQ multiplex PCR. The sample consists of about 65,000 clones, approximately 86% of them appearing once. As to time point: after dendritic cell vaccination, including at tumor progression/relapse. Sample: blood, taken after dendritic cell vaccination. The receptors originated from a human donor with glioblastoma.

This chain connects TRBV5-1 to TRBJ2-1, with TRBD2 as a possible D gene (6 bases). In germline, CDR1 is SGHRS, CDR2 YFSETQ. V shed 4 bases and J shed 7 bases, with 15 bases lying between them. The CDR3 runs 14 residues. The CDR3 DNA reads TGCGCCAGCAGCCACGGGGGTTCCGGGAATGAGCAGTTCTTC. Its protein product is CASSHGGSGNEQFF.

This clone has more than one count but fewer than ten. The genes are TRBV4-1 and TRBJ2-7; D might be TRBD1 (6 bases). This CDR3 is built from 14 residues. Germline V gene sequence: CDR1 MGHRA, CDR2 YSYEKL. Between the trimmed V and J ends, which lost 4 bases and 5 bases, there was a span of 15 bases. The CDR3 is CASSLRDMADEQYF. The DNA for the CDR3 is TGCGCCAGCAGCCTCCGGGACATGGCCGACGAGCAGTACTTC.

This clone was seen more than once but under ten times. This chain links TRBV4-1 with TRBJ1-4; possibly TRBD1 for D (6 bases). The CDR3 is 15 amino acids. Trimming removed 0 bases at V and 7 bases at J, with 12 bases between. Germline assignment: CDR1 MGHRA and CDR2 YSYEKL. CDR3 DNA sequence: TGCGCCAGCAGCCAAGATCCAGGGGTAGGTGAAAAACTGTTTTTT. This translates into CASSQDPGVGEKLFF.

The V and J genes are TRBV4-1 and TRBJ2-7; TRBD2 aligns across 8 bases. Trimming cost V 1 base and J 3 bases; bases outside gene matches: 14. This CDR3 is built from 18 residues. From germline, CDR1 is MGHRA and CDR2 YSYEKL. CDR3 coding DNA: TGCGCCAGCAGCCAAGTTTCTCAGCGGGGGAGGAGAAACTACGAGCAGTACTTC. Amino acid sequence: CASSQVSQRGRRNYEQYF.

A note on this clone: Other nucleotide sequences in the sample specify the same CDR3. The CDR3 reads CASSMGAYEQYF. The CDR3 region has the DNA TGTGCCAGTAGTATGGGAGCCTACGAGCAGTACTTC. This sequence joins TRBV19 and TRBJ2-7, with D perhaps matching TRBD2 (5 bases). Germline V gene lookup returns CDR1 LNHDA and CDR2 SQIVND (reference sequence). Deletions cut 3 bases from V and 2 bases from J, with 5 bases between. The CDR3 runs 12 residues. Full variable domain (rest looked up from reference TRBV19 and TRBJ2-7): DGGITQSPKYLFRKEGQNVTLSCEQNLNHDAMYWYRQDPGQGLRLIYYSQIVNDFQKGDIAEGYSVSREKKESFPLTVTSAQKNPTAFYLCASSMGAYEQYFGPGTRLTVT.

This clone came up a few times. The J gene is TRBJ1-1, the V gene TRBV18, with D tentatively TRBD1 (6 bases). CDR1 and CDR2 (germline): KGHSH, LQKENI. V lost 0 bases and J 0 bases, leaving 17 bases between the germline ends. The CDR3 has 18 amino acids. CDR3 protein: CASSPPFRGLTMNTEAFF. The CDR3 DNA sequence: TGTGCCAGCTCACCACCGTTCAGGGGCCTTACCATGAACACTGAAGCTTTCTTT.

The rearrangement joins TRBV19 to TRBJ2-5; weak D call: TRBD1 (5 bases). TRBJ2-7 explains the end of the DNA better; the J call may be wrong. Germline V gene data show CDR1 as LNHDA and CDR2 as SQIVND (reference sequence). The CDR3 contains 13 residues. The chain's CDR3 is CATQGGGNYEQYF. In nucleotides, the CDR3 is TGTGCCACTCAGGGCGGCGGTAACTACGAGCAGTACTTC.

The V call is TRBV21-1, the J call TRBJ2-3; the D call TRBD1 from the table was never checked on the DNA. TRBV21-1 represents a pseudogene. This CDR3 has 16 residues. The CDR3 is CASSVLERTGRDTQYF. As DNA, the CDR3 is TGTGCCAGCAGCGTCCTGGAGCGGACAGGGAGAGATACGCAGTATTTT.

The V and J genes are TRBV4-1 and TRBJ2-5; D is ambiguous. Looked up from germline, CDR1 is MGHRA and CDR2 is YSYEKL. The CDR3 runs to 12 residues. With 4 bases removed from V and 5 bases from J, the gap between germline ends came to 8 bases. CDR3 DNA sequence: TGCGCCAGCAGCCCGGGTCGGGAGACCCAGTACTTC. Its protein product is CASSPGRETQYF.

This chain links TRBV5-6 with TRBJ1-1; D call uncertain. The CDR3 consists of 12 residues. V was shortened by 2 bases and J by 4 bases, with 6 bases between the two germline ends. Germline CDR1 is SGHDT and CDR2 is YYEEEE. The DNA of the CDR3 is TGTGCCAGCAGCTTCGGAGGCACTGAAGCTTTCTTT. This gives the protein CASSFGGTEAFF.

The sample holds a few counts of this clone. This chain joins TRBV19 and TRBJ1-1, with D tentatively TRBD1 (5 bases). The CDR3 extends over 17 amino acids. Trimming removed 4 bases from V and 0 bases from J, with 18 bases in between. Germline CDR1 is LNHDA and CDR2 is SQIVND (reference sequence). The CDR3 region has the DNA TGTGCCAGTAGTAGGGGGACGTGGGAGGTGCTGAACACTGAAGCTTTCTTT. It specifies CASSRGTWEVLNTEAFF.

The chain combines TRBV6-6 with TRBJ2-5; 7 bases line up with TRBD1. Germline V lookup: CDR1 MNHNY, CDR2 SVGAGI (reference sequence). V was pared by 6 bases and J by 5 bases, with 12 bases of the junction left unmatched. This CDR3 is built from 15 residues. The CDR3 DNA is TGTGCCAGCAGCCCCTCCTTTCAGGGGGACGAGACCCAGTACTTC. This gives the protein CASSPSFQGDETQYF.

The rearrangement joins TRBV19 to TRBJ2-2; 10 positions match TRBD2. The V and J ends lost 6 bases and 1 base, in that order; junction bases with no gene match: 2. The germline gives CDR1 LNHDA, CDR2 SQIVND (reference sequence). CDR3 length: 15 residues. In DNA form, the CDR3 reads TGTGCCAGTAGCGGACTAGCGGTGAACACCGGGGAGCTGTTTTTT. Its protein product is CASSGLAVNTGELFF.

A word on this clone: The germline gene is not matched at one end of the junction; a read error may be the cause. This chain links TRBV7-7 with TRBJ2-5; 15 bases are shared with TRBD2. CDR1 is SSHAT and CDR2 is FNYEAQ in the germline V gene (reference sequence). This CDR3 contains 19 residues. The CDR3 loop reads CASSPGLAGGRGSQETQYF. CDR3 nucleotide sequence: TGTGCTAGCAGCCCTGGACTAGCGGGAGGGCGGGGGTCCCAAGAGACCCAGTACTTC.

The chain combines TRBV5-1 with TRBJ2-7, with D perhaps TRBD2 (7 bases). This CDR3 is built from 15 residues. CDR1 is SGHRS, CDR2 YFSETQ, per germline. Trimming pared 4 bases from V and 5 bases from J, leaving 19 bases between. The CDR3 bases are TGCGCCAGCAGCGCCGAACGGGGGGCTCTCGACGAGCAGTACTTC. This codes for CASSAERGALDEQYF.

The chain employs TRBV5-4 and TRBJ2-1; D call uncertain. This CDR3 comprises 14 residues. V was cut by 4 bases and J by 8 bases, with 16 bases left in between. From germline, CDR1 is SGHNT and CDR2 YYREEE (reference sequence). The CDR3 sequence: CASSQVQEIHEQFF. CDR3 DNA: TGTGCCAGCAGCCAAGTGCAAGAGATCCATGAGCAGTTCTTC.

The V gene is TRBV6-4, the J gene TRBJ1-1; D is uncertain. Germline CDR1 reads MRHNA; CDR2 reads SNTAGT. The CDR3 is 14 residues long. With 5 bases removed from V and 1 base from J, the gap between germline ends came to 11 bases. Here the CDR3 reads CASSNSPGNTEAFF. The DNA for the CDR3 is TGTGCCAGCAGTAATTCCCCAGGGAACACTGAAGCTTTCTTT.

This chain connects TRBV5-4 to TRBJ1-2; D not resolved. The CDR3 runs to 12 residues. The germline V gene encodes CDR1 SGHNT and CDR2 YYREEE (reference sequence). V lost 4 bases and J 8 bases, leaving 12 bases between the germline ends. The CDR3 coding sequence is TGTGCCAGCAGCACCGGCGGAGGAGGCTACACCTTC. This encodes CASSTGGGGYTF.

V gene TRBV7-9 combines with J gene TRBJ1-2, with a tentative D call TRBD1 (5 bases). Looked up from germline, CDR1 is SEHNR and CDR2 is FQNEAQ (reference sequence). V lost 0 bases and J 6 bases, leaving 8 bases between the germline ends. This CDR3 is 13 amino acids long. The CDR3 DNA reads as TGTGCCAGCAGCTTAGCTTCAGGGAATGGCTACACCTTC. Protein sequence: CASSLASGNGYTF.

This clone has only one observation. J is TRBJ1-3 and V is TRBV19; the D gene is possibly TRBD1 (5 bases). The CDR3 extends over 12 amino acids. CDR1 is LNHDA and CDR2 is SQIVND in the germline V gene (reference sequence). V was pared by 10 bases and J by 4 bases, with 11 bases between. The CDR3: CAITDTGNTIYF. As DNA, the CDR3 is TGTGCCATTACGGACACCGGAAACACCATATATTTT.

The chain couples TRBV30 to TRBJ2-3; 8 bases agree with TRBD2. The CDR3 loop spans 16 amino acids. Germline CDR1 GTSNPN, CDR2 SVGIG (reference sequence). V trimming: 0 bases; J trimming: 5 bases; junction bases outside the gene matches: 10. The CDR3 reads CAWSVHGGRPGDTQYF. DNA of the CDR3: TGTGCCTGGAGTGTACATGGCGGGAGGCCAGGAGATACGCAGTATTTT.

The chain has TRBV6-5 and TRBJ2-4; D is unclear. Germline-derived CDR1 and CDR2 are MNHEY and SVGAGI. The V end was cut by 8 bases, the J end by 8 bases, with 19 bases between. The CDR3 is 14 residues long. The DNA for the CDR3 is TGTGCCAGCCGCCCCGCCAGAGGTTGGGACATTCAGTACTTC. As protein: CASRPARGWDIQYF.

The CDR3 DNA sequence: TGTGCCAGTAGCGGGGACAGGGGCTATATGAACACTGAAGCTTTCTTT. Translated, it gives CASSGDRGYMNTEAFF. The V and J genes are TRBV19 and TRBJ1-1, with 10 bases lining up with TRBD1. Germline V CDR1 and CDR2: LNHDA, SQIVND (reference sequence). Germline trimming cut 6 bases from V and 0 bases from J; bases unmatched to any gene: 7. This CDR3 has 16 amino acids.

The chain joins TRBV27 to TRBJ1-5; perhaps TRBD1 as D (5 bases). V shed 2 bases and J shed 2 bases, with 10 bases lying between them. From germline, CDR1 is MNHEY and CDR2 SMNVEV (reference sequence). The CDR3 is 15 residues long. CDR3 DNA sequence: TGTGCCAGCAGTTTAGATGGAGGGGGCAATCAGCCCCAGCATTTT. Residues: CASSLDGGGNQPQHF.

This clone has just one count. This chain joins TRBV11-3 and TRBJ2-1; TRBD1 agrees at 8 bases. Germline CDR1 reads SGHNT; CDR2 reads YENEEA. This CDR3 contains 18 residues. Losses at the gene ends were 5 bases for V and 4 bases for J; bases not matched to a gene: 16. CDR3 protein: CASSPTTGGAPKYNEQFF. CDR3 DNA: TGTGCCAGCAGCCCTACAACAGGGGGAGCCCCAAAATACAATGAGCAGTTCTTC.

The gene calls are TRBV5-6 and TRBJ2-2, with a tentative D call TRBD1 (5 bases). The CDR3 is 14 amino acids. The germline gives CDR1 SGHDT, CDR2 YYEEEE. V dropped 5 bases and J dropped 0 bases, with 8 bases sitting between them. CDR3 DNA sequence: TGTGCCAGCAGGGACATCGCGAACACCGGGGAGCTGTTTTTT. Residues: CASRDIANTGELFF.

The chain recombines TRBV7-2 with TRBJ1-1; possibly TRBD1 for D (5 bases). Germline lookup yields CDR1 SGHTA and CDR2 FQGNSA. The germline V and J ends were trimmed by 1 base and 5 bases, with 11 bases remaining between them. The CDR3 totals 14 residues. The CDR3 loop reads CASSLGLQGTEAFF. For the CDR3, the DNA is TGTGCCAGCAGCTTAGGATTGCAGGGAACTGAAGCTTTCTTT.

The V gene is TRBV4-3, the J gene TRBJ2-3; 8 positions match TRBD2. J was trimmed by 10 bases and V by 0 bases; bases with no gene match: 12. Germline V gene sequence: CDR1 LGHNA, CDR2 YSLEER. The CDR3 totals 16 residues. CDR3 sequence: CASSQDHGTRTGAQYF. For the CDR3, the DNA is TGCGCCAGCAGCCAAGATCACGGGACTAGAACGGGCGCGCAGTATTTT.

The chain has TRBV7-2 and TRBJ2-3; TRBD1 matches at 8 bases. Germline V gene sequence: CDR1 SGHTA, CDR2 FQGNSA. This CDR3 spans 15 amino acids. V was pared by 4 bases and J by 4 bases, with 7 bases of the junction left unmatched. The CDR3 region is CASSSRQGNADTQYF. CDR3 bases: TGTGCCAGCAGCTCCAGACAGGGGAACGCAGATACGCAGTATTTT.

The chain has TRBV25-1 and TRBJ1-2; D is perhaps TRBD1 (5 bases). This CDR3 has 13 residues. Germline V gene data show CDR1 as MGHDK and CDR2 as SYGVNS. Trimming shortened V by 3 bases and J by 1 base, and 6 bases separated the two germline ends. CDR3: CASSEGGNYGYTF. CDR3 DNA sequence: TGTGCCAGCAGTGAGGGGGGTAACTATGGCTACACCTTC.